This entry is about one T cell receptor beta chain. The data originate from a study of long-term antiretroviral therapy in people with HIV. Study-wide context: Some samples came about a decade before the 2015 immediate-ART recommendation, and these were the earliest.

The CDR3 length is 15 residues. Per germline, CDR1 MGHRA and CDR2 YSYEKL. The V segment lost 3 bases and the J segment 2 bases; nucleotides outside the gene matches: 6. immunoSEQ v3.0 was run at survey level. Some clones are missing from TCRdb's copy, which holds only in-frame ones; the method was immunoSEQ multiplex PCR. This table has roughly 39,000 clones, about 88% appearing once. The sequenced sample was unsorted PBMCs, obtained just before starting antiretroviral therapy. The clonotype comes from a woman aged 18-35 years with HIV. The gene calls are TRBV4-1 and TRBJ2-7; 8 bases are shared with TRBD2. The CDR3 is CASSHSAGGTYEQYF. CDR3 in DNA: TGCGCCAGCAGCCACTCCGCGGGAGGTACCTACGAGCAGTACTTC.